Sequencing of this T cell receptor delta chain was carried out in a study of gamma-delta chains in newborns, infants, children. Study-wide context: Microbial exposure reportedly drives polyclonal innate γδ T cell expansion after birth.

TCRdb re-processed the reads via CATT. Counted here are several thousand delta-chain clones, around 2.2% occurring once; the ten biggest clones make up 11% to 15%. Losses at the gene ends were 7 bases for V and 0 bases for J; bases not matched to a gene: 12. This CDR3 has 19 residues. Germline V gene lookup returns CDR1 GEAIGNYY and CDR2 EKD. The sequence was collected from a child who was a newborn, infant or young child, either healthy, febrile or measles-vaccinated (not recorded which). This sequence joins TRDV2 and TRDJ3, with TRDD3 identical over 9 bases. The sample consisted of blood. This chain's CDR3 is CACALVTGGRSWDTRQMFF. In DNA form, the CDR3 reads TGTGCCTGCGCTTTGGTGACTGGGGGACGCTCCTGGGACACCCGACAGATGTTTTTC.